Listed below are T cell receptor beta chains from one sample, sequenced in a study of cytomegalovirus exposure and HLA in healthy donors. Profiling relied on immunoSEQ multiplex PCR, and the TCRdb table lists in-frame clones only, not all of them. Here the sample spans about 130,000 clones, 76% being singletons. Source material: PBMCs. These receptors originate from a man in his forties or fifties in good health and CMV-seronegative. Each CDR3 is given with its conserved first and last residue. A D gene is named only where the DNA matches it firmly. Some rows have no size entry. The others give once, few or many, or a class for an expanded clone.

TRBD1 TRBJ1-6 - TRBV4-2 TGTGCCAGCAGCCAAGAGGGGACAGGGGTTTCACCCCTCCACTTT CASSQEGTGVSPLHF
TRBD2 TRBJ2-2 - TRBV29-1 TGCAGCGTTGGGGCTAGCGGGGGGGCCTCCGGGGAGCTGTTTTTT CSVGASGGASGELFF
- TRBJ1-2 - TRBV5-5 TGTGCCAGCAGCTTGCCCGGCGCGGACTATGGCTACACCTTC CASSLPGADYGYTF
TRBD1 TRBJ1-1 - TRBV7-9 TGTGCCAGCAGCTTGGATGGGACAGGGGGCACTGAAGCTTTCTTT CASSLDGTGGTEAFF
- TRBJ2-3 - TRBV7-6 TGTGCCAGCCTCGGGGTTCCCTCTCTCGGTACGCAGTATTTT CASLGVPSLGTQYF
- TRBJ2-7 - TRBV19 TGTGCCAGTAGTAGTTTACAGGCGAGATGGGACGAGCAGTACTTC CASSSLQARWDEQYF
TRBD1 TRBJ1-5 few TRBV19 TGTGCCAGTAGTATAGATATCGGACAGGGGAGCAATCAGCCCCAGCATTTT CASSIDIGQGSNQPQHF
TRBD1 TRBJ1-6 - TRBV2 TGTGCCAGCAGAAGGACAGGGGAATCACCCCTCCACTTT CASRRTGESPLHF
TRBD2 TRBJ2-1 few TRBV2 TGTGCCAGCATCACCCCAGCGGGAGGCTACAATGAGCAGTTCTTC CASITPAGGYNEQFF
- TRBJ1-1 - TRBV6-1 TGTGCCAGCAGTGGAGACTGGAGCACTGAAGCTTTCTTT CASSGDWSTEAFF
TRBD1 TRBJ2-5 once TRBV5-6 TGTGCCAGCACCGGCGGACAGGGGGCCGGTGAGACCCAGTACTTC CASTGGQGAGETQYF
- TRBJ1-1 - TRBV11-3 TGTGCCAGCAGCGGAGCCCCCGGAACTGAAGCTTTCTTT CASSGAPGTEAFF
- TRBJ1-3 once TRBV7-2 TGTGCCAGCAGCTTAGCCCCGACGCAGGCTGGAAACACCATATATTTT CASSLAPTQAGNTIYF
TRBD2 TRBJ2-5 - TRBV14 TGTGCCAGCAGCCAAGGGACTAGCGGGGGCCCGCAGTACTTC CASSQGTSGGPQYF
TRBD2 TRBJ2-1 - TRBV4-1 TGCGCCAGCAGCTCTGAGCCTCTAGCGGGGGAGGACAATGAGCAGTTCTTC CASSSEPLAGEDNEQFF
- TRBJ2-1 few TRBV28 TGTGCCAGCAGTTTTGGGTTGAGGGGGAATGAGCAGTTCTTC CASSFGLRGNEQFF
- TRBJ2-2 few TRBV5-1 TGCGCCAGCAGCAGAAACCGAGGACAGCGGGACCGAAACGGTATACGCACCGGGGAGCTGTTTTTT CASSRNRGQRDRNGIRTGELFF
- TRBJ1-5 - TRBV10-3 TGTGCCATCGGCAGGGATAACAATCAGCCCCAGCATTTT CAIGRDNNQPQHF
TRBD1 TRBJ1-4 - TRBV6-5 TGTGCCAGCAGTCCCGTAGGGACAGGAAATGAAAAACTGTTTTTT CASSPVGTGNEKLFF
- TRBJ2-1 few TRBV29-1 TGCAGCGCCGGACAGTACAATGAGCAGTTCTTC CSAGQYNEQFF
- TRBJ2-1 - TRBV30 TGTGCCTGGACCCCTGGGCCGGCAGGTACTGAGCAGTTCTTC CAWTPGPAGTEQFF
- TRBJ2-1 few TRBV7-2 TGTGCCAGCAGCCCCGACAATGAGCAGTTCTTC CASSPDNEQFF
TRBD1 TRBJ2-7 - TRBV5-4 TGTGCCAGCAGCCCCGGCGGAGGACAGGGCTACGACGAGCAGTACTTC CASSPGGGQGYDEQYF
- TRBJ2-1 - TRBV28 TGTGCCAGCAGTCCCCCCTCTGTCGTGAATGAGCAGTTCTTC CASSPPSVVNEQFF
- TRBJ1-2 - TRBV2 TGTGCCAGCAGTGGGGGGGGACTGGCTAACTATGGCTACACCTTC CASSGGGLANYGYTF
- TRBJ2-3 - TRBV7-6 TGTGCAGCCGGGGTCGCAGATACGCAGTATTTT CAAGVADTQYF
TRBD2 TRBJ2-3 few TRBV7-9 TGTGCCAGCAGCCCGCCCGGACTAGCGGGGGTGGATACGCAGTATTTT CASSPPGLAGVDTQYF
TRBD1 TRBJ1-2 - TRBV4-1 TGCGCCAGCAGCCAAGATTCCGGGACAGGGAGGACGGGCTACACCTTC CASSQDSGTGRTGYTF
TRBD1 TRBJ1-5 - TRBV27 TGTGCCAGCAGGATAGGGACAGGAGGCAATCAGCCCCAGCATTTT CASRIGTGGNQPQHF
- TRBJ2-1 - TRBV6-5 TGTGCCAGCAGACCCCGGACAGTGAACAATGAGCAGTTCTTC CASRPRTVNNEQFF
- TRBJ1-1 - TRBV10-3 TGTGCCATCAGTGACAGAACTGAAGCTTTCTTT CAISDRTEAFF
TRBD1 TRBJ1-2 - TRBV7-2 TGTGCCAGCAGCATCATGACAGGGGGTTATGGCTACACCTTC CASSIMTGGYGYTF
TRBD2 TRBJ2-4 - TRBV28 TGTGCCAGCAGTTCTCGACGGGGGGGGAGCAACATTCAGTACTTC CASSSRRGGSNIQYF
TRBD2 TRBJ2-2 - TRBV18 TGTGCCAGCTCCACGGAGGCGACTAGCGGGGCTAGCGGGGAGCTGTTTTTT CASSTEATSGASGELFF
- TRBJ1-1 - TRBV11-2 TGTGCCAGCAGCTTAGATCTTCGGGCGCGGGGTACGTCTGAAGCTTTCTTT CASSLDLRARGTSEAFF
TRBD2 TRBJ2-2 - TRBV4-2 TGTGCCAGCAGCCAAGGGACTAGCGGGGACGTAAGGAAGCTGTTTTTT CASSQGTSGDVRKLFF
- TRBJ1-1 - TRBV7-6 TGTGCCAGCAGCCAAGGGGTGGGCAGCATGAACACTGAAGCTTTCTTT CASSQGVGSMNTEAFF
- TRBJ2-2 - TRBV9 TGTGCCAGCAGCCCAGAACCGACCGGGGAGCTGTTTTTT CASSPEPTGELFF
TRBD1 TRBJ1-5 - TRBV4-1 TGCGCCAGCAGGACAGGGCACCGACAGCCCCAGCATTTT CASRTGHRQPQHF
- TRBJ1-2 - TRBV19 TGTGCCACCGGGGGGACCAACTATGGCTACACCTTC CATGGTNYGYTF
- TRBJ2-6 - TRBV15 TGTGCCACCAGCAGAGAAGGAGCGGGCGCGGCTACTGGGGCCAACGTCCTGACTTTC CATSREGAGAATGANVLTF
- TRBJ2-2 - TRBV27 TGTGCCAGCAGTCAGCTAGGAGGGGCGGGCGGGGCGAACACCGGGGAGCTGTTTTTT CASSQLGGAGGANTGELFF
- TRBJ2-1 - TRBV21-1 TGTGCCAGCAGCCTAGCCAAGGGGAGGGTGGGGGGTAGTGAGCAGTTCTTC CASSLAKGRVGGSEQFF
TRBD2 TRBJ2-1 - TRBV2 TGTGCCAGCAGTGAGCGGCGGGGGGACAATGAGCAGTTCTTC CASSERRGDNEQFF
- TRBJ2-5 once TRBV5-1 TGCGCCAGCAGCTTGGGTACACGCCAAGAGACCCAGTACTTC CASSLGTRQETQYF
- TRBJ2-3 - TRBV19 TGTGCCACTCGCGGCGGCCCCACAGATACGCAGTATTTT CATRGGPTDTQYF
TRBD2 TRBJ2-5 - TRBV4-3 TGCGCCAGCAGCCAACTAGCGGGGGGAGGAGAGACCCAGTACTTC CASSQLAGGGETQYF
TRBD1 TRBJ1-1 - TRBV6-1 TGTGCCAGCAGTTCACAGGGGGCCACTGAAGCTTTCTTT CASSSQGATEAFF
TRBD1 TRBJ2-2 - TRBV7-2 TGTGCCAGCAGCTTGCAGGGGGCGATGGTCACCGGGGAGCTGTTTTTT CASSLQGAMVTGELFF
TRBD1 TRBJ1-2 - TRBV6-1 TGTGCCAGCAGGACGGGACAGGGATGGGATGGCTACACCTTC CASRTGQGWDGYTF
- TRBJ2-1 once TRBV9 TGTGCCAGCAGCGTAGATTCCACTCAGGCCAATGAGCAGTTCTTC CASSVDSTQANEQFF
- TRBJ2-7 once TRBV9 TGTGCCAGCAGCGACGGAGGAACTTCCTACGAGCAGTACTTC CASSDGGTSYEQYF
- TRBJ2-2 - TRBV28 TGTGCCAGCAGGGGACATAACACCGGGGAGCTGTTTTTT CASRGHNTGELFF